The next 32 T cell receptor beta chains were all read from a single sample in a study of blood T cell repertoires in COVID-19. Profiled with immunoSEQ multiplex PCR; TCRdb holds only in-frame clones, not every one. The sample has about 300,000 clones, nearly 90% seen once. Sequenced material: PBMCs or T cells enriched from blood (not recorded which). The receptors stem from a woman aged 18-29 years with acute COVID-19.

This CDR3 is CASSQEGTGVFYGYTF. The DNA of the CDR3 is TGTGCCAGCAGCCAAGAGGGGACAGGGGTATTCTATGGCTACACCTTC. This chain links TRBV14 with TRBJ1-2; 10 bases map to TRBD1. Germline CDR1 reads SGHDN; CDR2 reads FVKESK. The CDR3 has 16 amino acids. V lost 0 bases and J lost 4; bases outside the gene matches: 5. Full variable domain (missing parts from reference TRBV14 and TRBJ1-2): EAGVTQFPSHSVIEKGQTVTLRCDPISGHDNLYWYRRVMGKEIKFLLHFVKESKQDESGMPNNRFLAERTGGTYSTLKVQPAELEDSGVYFCASSQEGTGVFYGYTFGSGTRLTVV.

This chain's CDR3 is CASRLAASYEQYF. In DNA, the CDR3 is TGCGCCAGCAGATTAGCGGCTTCCTACGAGCAGTACTTC. This chain joins TRBV5-1 and TRBJ2-7, with D perhaps matching TRBD2 (6 bases). Trimming left V 5 bases short and J 1 base short, with 10 bases between. This CDR3 contains 13 residues. Looked up from germline, CDR1 is SGHRS and CDR2 is YFSETQ. The full variable domain, in which reference TRBV5-1 and TRBJ2-7 provide the parts outside the CDR3, is KAGVTQTPRYLIKTRGQQVTLSCSPISGHRSVSWYQQTPGQGLQFLFEYFSETQRNKGNFPGRFSGRQFSNSRSEMNVSTLELGDSALYLCASRLAASYEQYFGPGTRLTVT.

The chain has TRBV28 and TRBJ1-5, with D possibly matching TRBD1 (6 bases). The CDR3 runs 15 residues. In germline, CDR1 is MDHEN, CDR2 SYDVKM. V was cut by 5 bases and J by 0 bases, with 11 bases left in between. CDR3 amino acids: CASSEQGYSNQPQHF. CDR3 bases: TGTGCCAGCAGTGAACAGGGTTATAGCAATCAGCCCCAGCATTTT. The full variable domain, its missing parts supplied by reference TRBV28 and TRBJ1-5, is DVKVTQSSRYLVKRTGEKVFLECVQDMDHENMFWYRQDPGLGLRLIYFSYDVKMKEKGDIPEGYSVSREKKERFSLILESASTNQTSMYLCASSEQGYSNQPQHFGDGTRLSIL.

This sequence joins TRBV19 and TRBJ2-1, with D hard to call. Germline V lookup: CDR1 LNHDA, CDR2 SQIVND (reference sequence). V was clipped by 2 bases and J by 5 bases, with 7 bases between them. This CDR3 region has 13 residues. The CDR3 here is CASSILPDNEQFF. DNA of the CDR3: TGTGCCAGTAGTATACTCCCGGACAATGAGCAGTTCTTC.

The V call is TRBV28, the J call TRBJ2-7; 7 bases line up with TRBD1. The V segment lost 5 bases and the J segment 1 base; nucleotides outside the gene matches: 11. Germline V gives CDR1 MDHEN, CDR2 SYDVKM. CDR3 size: 16 residues. The CDR3 nucleotides are TGTGCCAGCAGTCTTAAGGTGACAGGGAAGTCCTACGAGCAGTACTTC. It encodes CASSLKVTGKSYEQYF.

The V and J genes are TRBV30 and TRBJ2-5; D perhaps matches TRBD1 (6 bases). V lost 5 bases to trimming and J lost 5 bases, with 21 bases between them. The germline V gene encodes CDR1 GTSNPN and CDR2 SVGIG (reference sequence). The length of the CDR3 is 15 residues. This CDR3 reads CAWGLQGTFSETQYF. The CDR3 DNA reads as TGTGCCTGGGGCCTGCAGGGGACATTTTCTGAGACCCAGTACTTC.

V and J are TRBV10-1 and TRBJ2-3, with D possibly TRBD2 on 6 matching bases. From germline, CDR1 is WNHNN and CDR2 SYGVQD (reference sequence). This CDR3 is 15 amino acids long. Trimming shortened V by 4 bases and J by 3 bases, and 14 bases separated the two germline ends. The chain's CDR3 is CASSGTGGTTDTQYF. The CDR3 coding sequence is TGCGCCAGCAGTGGGACCGGCGGGACTACAGATACGCAGTATTTT.

The chain combines TRBV19 with TRBJ1-3; the D is unclear. CDR1 and CDR2 from the germline V gene are LNHDA and SQIVND (reference sequence). The CDR3 is 16 amino acids. The V gene lost 3 bases and the J gene lost 0 bases, with 12 bases spanning the gap. CDR3 residues: CASSINVLVSGNTIYF. The CDR3 DNA sequence: TGTGCCAGTAGTATTAATGTTTTAGTCTCTGGAAACACCATATATTTT.

The chain recombines TRBV28 with TRBJ2-7, with 8 nucleotides matching TRBD2. The J segment lost 7 bases and the V segment lost 5 bases, leaving 13 bases of the junction unmatched. Per the germline V gene, CDR1 is MDHEN and CDR2 is SYDVKM. CDR3 length: 15 residues. In DNA, the CDR3 is TGTGCCAGCAGTCCGCTAGCGGGTTCCTATGGGGAGCAGTACTTC. This gives the protein CASSPLAGSYGEQYF.

The chain carries TRBV7-3 and TRBJ2-7, with D tentatively TRBD2 (6 bases). The CDR3 totals 11 residues. V lost 11 bases and J lost 3, with 11 bases in between. Looked up from germline, CDR1 is SGHTA and CDR2 is FQGTGA. The CDR3 bases are TGTGCCGTGACTAGACGCTACGAGCAGTACTTC. This gives the protein CAVTRRYEQYF.

J is TRBJ1-2 and V is TRBV28; D unclear. Germline CDR1 reads MDHEN; CDR2 reads SYDVKM. CDR3 length: 14 amino acids. Trimming removed 5 bases from V and 4 bases from J, with 14 bases in between. The CDR3 reads CASSRGRGGYGYTF. CDR3 DNA sequence: TGTGCCAGCAGTCGCGGACGGGGTGGCTATGGCTACACCTTC.

The chain has TRBV7-3 and TRBJ2-3, with D perhaps TRBD2 (6 bases). V gave up 4 bases and J gave up 1 base, with 6 bases separating them. The length of the CDR3 is 13 residues. Germline loops: CDR1 SGHTA, CDR2 FQGTGA. CDR3 sequence (DNA): TGTGCCAGCAGCTGGGGGGGCACAGATACGCAGTATTTT. Translated: CASSWGGTDTQYF. Looking up the rest from reference TRBV7-3 and TRBJ2-3 gives the full variable domain: GAGVSQTPSNKVTEKGKYVELRCDPISGHTALYWYRQSLGQGPEFLIYFQGTGAADDSGLPNDRFFAVRPEGSVSTLKIQRTERGDSAVYLCASSWGGTDTQYFGPGTRLTVL.

This clone turned up a few times. The chain uses TRBV10-3 and TRBJ1-1, with 10 bases matching TRBD1. Germline CDR1 and CDR2: ENHRY and SYGVKD. V lost 9 bases and J lost 4; bases outside the gene matches: 14. This CDR3 spans 16 amino acids. The CDR3 sequence is CAIRPGTGVGGTEAFF. The CDR3 coding sequence is TGTGCCATTCGACCGGGGACAGGGGTGGGTGGCACTGAAGCTTTCTTT.

The V gene is TRBV18, the J gene TRBJ2-1; 8 bases are a match to TRBD1. Looked up from germline, CDR1 is KGHSH and CDR2 is LQKENI. After removal of 0 bases from V and 9 bases from J, the junction contained 7 bases not matched to a gene. This CDR3 has 15 amino acids. The CDR3 sequence: CASSPPPQGASEQFF. As DNA, the CDR3 is TGTGCCAGCTCACCACCGCCCCAGGGGGCGTCTGAGCAGTTCTTC.

V usage is TRBV6-1 and J usage is TRBJ2-6; D not certain. V dropped 0 bases and J dropped 2 bases, with 5 bases sitting between them. The CDR3 contains 15 residues. Germline CDR1 reads MNHNS; CDR2 reads SASEGT. CDR3 coding DNA: TGTGCCAGCAGTGAAGCCACGGCTGGGGCCAACGTCCTGACTTTC. Translated, it gives CASSEATAGANVLTF.

The gene calls are TRBV3-1 (or the pseudogene TRBV3-2) and TRBJ2-3; 8 nucleotides align to TRBD2. The junction had 9 bases not matched to a gene; V was cut back by 1 base and J by 6 bases. The CDR3 has 16 amino acids. Germline lookup yields CDR1 LGHDT and CDR2 YNNKEL (reference sequence). CDR3: CASSQAPGRAPDTQYF. In DNA, the CDR3 is TGTGCCAGCAGCCAAGCACCCGGGAGGGCCCCCGATACGCAGTATTTT.

The V and J genes are TRBV28 and TRBJ2-7; 9 bases are shared with TRBD1. In germline, CDR1 is MDHEN, CDR2 SYDVKM. The junction had 8 bases not matched to a gene; V was cut back by 3 bases and J by 5 bases. The CDR3 length is 15 residues. DNA of the CDR3: TGTGCCAGCAGTTTGGGTGGGGACAGGGATCACGAGCAGTACTTC. Encoded protein: CASSLGGDRDHEQYF.

This rearrangement joins TRBV6-1 to TRBJ2-7; 8 nucleotides agree with TRBD1. V lost 2 bases to trimming and J lost 3 bases; unmatched junction nucleotides: 3. The CDR3 runs to 14 residues. Germline V gives CDR1 MNHNS, CDR2 SASEGT. The chain's CDR3 is CASSEPGTGYEQYF. The CDR3 DNA sequence: TGTGCCAGCAGTGAACCCGGGACAGGCTACGAGCAGTACTTC.

CDR3 sequence: CASSPLDGSTEAFF. For the CDR3, the DNA is TGTGCCAGCAGCCCACTCGATGGGAGCACTGAAGCTTTCTTT. V gene TRBV7-3 combines with J gene TRBJ1-1; D uncertain. In germline, CDR1 is SGHTA, CDR2 FQGTGA. The length of the CDR3 is 14 residues. Trimming removed 5 bases from V and 4 bases from J, with 14 bases in between.

The gene calls are TRBV3-1 (or the pseudogene TRBV3-2) and TRBJ1-2; 9 bases line up with TRBD1. The CDR3 contains 15 residues. Germline loops: CDR1 LGHDT, CDR2 YNNKEL (reference sequence). V lost 6 bases and J lost 8; bases outside the gene matches: 13. The CDR3 loop reads CASSRVDRGGEGYTF. The CDR3 DNA reads as TGTGCCAGCAGTCGGGTGGACAGGGGTGGTGAGGGCTACACCTTC.

This chain uses TRBV9 with TRBJ1-6, with no clear D. There are 15 residues in the CDR3. The germline gives CDR1 SGDLS, CDR2 YYNGEE. The V end was cut by 1 base, the J end by 7 bases, with 12 bases between. CDR3 sequence (DNA): TGTGCCAGCAGCGTAAACGGAGGGTGGAATTCACCCCTCCACTTT. Residues: CASSVNGGWNSPLHF.

The rearrangement uses TRBV6-2 or TRBV6-3 and TRBJ2-3; 7 nucleotides match TRBD2. Germline lookup yields CDR1 MNHEY and CDR2 SVGEGT. The length of the CDR3 is 16 residues. V trimming: 0 bases; J trimming: 4 bases; junction bases outside the gene matches: 7. CDR3 loop: CASSYSIAGGADTQYF. The CDR3 DNA is TGTGCCAGCAGTTACTCGATAGCGGGTGGTGCAGATACGCAGTATTTT.

A note on this clone: Other DNA sequences within the sample encode an identical CDR3. The chain couples TRBV28 to TRBJ1-2; a weak D match, TRBD1 (5 bases). Germline V lookup: CDR1 MDHEN, CDR2 SYDVKM. The V end lost 7 bases, the J end lost 2 bases, and 5 bases lay between the germline ends. The length of the CDR3 is 11 residues. The CDR3 DNA follows: TGTGCCAGCACAGGGAACTATGGCTACACCTTC. It codes for CASTGNYGYTF.

V and J are TRBV11-3 and TRBJ2-6, with TRBD1 as a possible D gene (5 bases). V lost 5 bases and J lost 0, with 8 bases in between. The CDR3 contains 15 residues. Germline V CDR1 and CDR2: SGHNT, YENEEA. The CDR3 DNA reads TGTGCCAGCAGCCGACAGAGCTCTGGGGCCAACGTCCTGACTTTC. Translation: CASSRQSSGANVLTF.

The DNA for the CDR3 is TGTGCCGCCCGACAGGGGGGGGCCTACAATGAGCAGTTCTTC. Protein sequence: CAARQGGAYNEQFF. This chain joins TRBV27 and TRBJ2-1; 9 nucleotides line up with TRBD1. V lost 11 bases to trimming and J lost 2 bases; unmatched junction nucleotides: 7. CDR3 size: 14 residues. CDR1 and CDR2 (germline): MNHEY, SMNVEV (reference sequence).

This clone was found once. This rearrangement joins TRBV7-9 to TRBJ2-3; 7 nucleotides match TRBD2. The CDR3 spans 15 residues. Germline V gene sequence: CDR1 SEHNR, CDR2 FQNEAQ (reference sequence). V was clipped by 2 bases and J by 2 bases; unmatched bases: 4. The CDR3 bases are TGTGCCAGCAGCTTAAGTGCGGGAGTCACAGATACGCAGTATTTT. Translation gives CASSLSAGVTDTQYF. Based on the CDR3 plus reference TRBV7-9 and TRBJ2-3, the full variable domain is DTGVSQNPRHKITKRGQNVTFRCDPISEHNRLYWYRQTLGQGPEFLTYFQNEAQLEKSRLLSDRFSAERPKGSFSTLEIQRTEQGDSAMYLCASSLSAGVTDTQYFGPGTRLTVL.

The chain has TRBV10-3 and TRBJ2-4; TRBD2 aligns across 10 bases. Germline CDR1 ENHRY, CDR2 SYGVKD. Unmatched junction bases numbered 4, after V lost 5 bases and J lost 9 bases. The CDR3 consists of 13 residues. The chain's CDR3 is CAISRAGGPIQYF. The CDR3 DNA follows: TGTGCCATCAGTCGAGCGGGAGGGCCCATTCAGTACTTC.

The V and J genes are TRBV27 and TRBJ1-5; TRBD1 aligns across 7 bases. Losses at the gene ends were 6 bases for V and 6 bases for J; bases not matched to a gene: 5. The CDR3 spans 13 residues. Germline assignment: CDR1 MNHEY and CDR2 SMNVEV (reference sequence). CDR3 protein: CASSHRGSQPQHF. CDR3 bases: TGTGCCAGCAGCCACAGGGGATCTCAGCCCCAGCATTTT.

The chain couples TRBV29-1 to TRBJ1-1; D perhaps matches TRBD1 (5 bases). Germline CDR1 SQVTM, CDR2 ANQGSEA. The V and J ends lost 4 bases and 6 bases respectively, with 15 bases between them. The CDR3 has 13 residues. The CDR3 reads CSVGLSGGAEAFF. CDR3 sequence (DNA): TGCAGCGTTGGGCTTAGTGGAGGGGCTGAAGCTTTCTTT.

The chain joins TRBV7-2 to TRBJ2-5, with 12 bases matching TRBD2. Per germline, CDR1 SGHTA and CDR2 FQGNSA. The CDR3 consists of 14 residues. J gave up 5 bases and V 5 bases, and 3 bases lay outside the gene matches. This chain's CDR3 is CASSPGLAGETQYF. CDR3 coding DNA: TGTGCCAGCAGCCCGGGACTAGCGGGCGAGACCCAGTACTTC.

Written as DNA, the CDR3 is TGTGCCACCAGTGATTCGGGACAGGCGGGGAATCAGCCCCAGCATTTT. This encodes CATSDSGQAGNQPQHF. The V call is TRBV24-1, the J call TRBJ1-5; TRBD1 matches at 8 bases. Germline-derived CDR1 and CDR2 are KGHDR and SFDVKD. The CDR3 runs to 16 residues. Trimming removed 2 bases from V and 4 bases from J; junction bases left unmatched: 6.

This clone was counted a single time. This rearrangement joins TRBV3-1 (or the pseudogene TRBV3-2) to TRBJ1-2; TRBD1 matches at 11 bases. The V and J ends lost 3 bases and 7 bases, in that order; junction bases with no gene match: 7. The germline gives CDR1 LGHDT, CDR2 YNNKEL (reference sequence). CDR3 length: 15 amino acids. The CDR3 is CASSHWTGGGGGYTF. As DNA, the CDR3 is TGTGCCAGCAGCCACTGGACAGGGGGCGGAGGTGGCTACACCTTC.